These 2 T cell receptor beta chains were sequenced from one sample in a study of CD8+CD57+ T cells in acquired aplastic anemia. For CDR3 and TCR beta VDJ profiling, genomic DNA was the template used. From the reads, TCRdb called clonotypes with MiXCR, one entry per CDR3 protein. The sample gives 180,000 or so distinct CDR3 sequences, approximately 52% of which show up once; more than 1.5% is in the top ten. Whoever was chosen for sequencing had shown CD8+CD57+ cell expansion by flow cytometry. The specimen was sorted CD4+, CD8+, or CD8+CD57+ T cells (not recorded which) from PBMCs. The receptor set was obtained from a human donor with aplastic anemia.

This clonotype occurred many times. The chain carries TRBV5-6 and TRBJ1-1; 9 bases match TRBD1. V trimming: 5 bases; J trimming: 4 bases; junction bases outside the gene matches: 9. The CDR3 consists of 15 residues. CDR1 SGHDT and CDR2 YYEEEE come from the germline V gene. CDR3 protein: CASSSKDRGFTEAFF. The CDR3 nucleotides read TGTGCCAGCAGTTCTAAGGACAGGGGCTTCACTGAAGCTTTCTTT.

This chain links TRBV14 with TRBJ1-6; no clear D gene. The CDR3 spans 16 residues. The V end lost 4 bases, the J end lost 4 bases, and 14 bases lay between the germline ends. CDR1 and CDR2 (germline): SGHDN, FVKESK. CDR3 sequence: CASSLRTAGYNSPLHF. CDR3 in DNA: TGTGCCAGCAGCCTTCGGACTGCTGGATATAATTCACCCCTCCACTTT.